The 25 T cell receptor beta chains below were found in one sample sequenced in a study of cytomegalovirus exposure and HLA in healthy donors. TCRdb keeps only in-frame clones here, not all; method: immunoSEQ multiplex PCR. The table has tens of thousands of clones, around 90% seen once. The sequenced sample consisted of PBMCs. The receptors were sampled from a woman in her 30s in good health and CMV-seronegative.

CDR3 residues: CASSLGALNNEQFF. DNA for the CDR3: TGCGCCAGCAGCCTAGGGGCTTTGAACAATGAGCAGTTCTTC. The chain carries TRBV4-3 and TRBJ2-1, with D possibly TRBD1 on 5 matching bases. In germline, CDR1 is LGHNA, CDR2 YSLEER. CDR3 size: 14 residues. V was pared by 4 bases and J by 5 bases, with 12 bases between.

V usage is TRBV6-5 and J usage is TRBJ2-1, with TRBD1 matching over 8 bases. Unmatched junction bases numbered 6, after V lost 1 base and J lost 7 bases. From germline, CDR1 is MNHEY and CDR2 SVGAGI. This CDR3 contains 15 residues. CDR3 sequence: CASSYWAGGMNEQFF. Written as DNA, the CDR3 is TGTGCCAGCAGTTACTGGGCAGGGGGCATGAATGAGCAGTTCTTC.

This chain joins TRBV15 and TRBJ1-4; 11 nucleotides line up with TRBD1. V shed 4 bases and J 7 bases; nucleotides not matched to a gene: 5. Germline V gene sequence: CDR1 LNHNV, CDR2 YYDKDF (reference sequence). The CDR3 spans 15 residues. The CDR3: CATSTGQGESEKLFF. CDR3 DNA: TGTGCCACCAGCACGGGACAGGGGGAAAGTGAAAAACTGTTTTTT.

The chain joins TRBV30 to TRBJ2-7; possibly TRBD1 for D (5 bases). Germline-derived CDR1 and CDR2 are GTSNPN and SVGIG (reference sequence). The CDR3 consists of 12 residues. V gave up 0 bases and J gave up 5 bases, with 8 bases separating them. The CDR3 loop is CAWSVLGDEQYF. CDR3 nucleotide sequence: TGTGCCTGGAGTGTATTAGGGGACGAGCAGTACTTC.

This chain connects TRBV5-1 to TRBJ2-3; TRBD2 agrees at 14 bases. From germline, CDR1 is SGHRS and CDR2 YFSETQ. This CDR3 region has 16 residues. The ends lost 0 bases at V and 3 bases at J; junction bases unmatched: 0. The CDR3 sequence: CASSLGTSGRTDTQYF. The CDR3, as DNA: TGCGCCAGCAGCTTGGGGACTAGCGGGAGGACAGATACGCAGTATTTT.

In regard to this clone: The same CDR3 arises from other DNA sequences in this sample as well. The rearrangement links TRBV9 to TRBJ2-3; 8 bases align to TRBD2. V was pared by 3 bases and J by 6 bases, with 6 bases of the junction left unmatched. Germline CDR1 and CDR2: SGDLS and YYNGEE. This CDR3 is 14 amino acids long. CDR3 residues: CASSASGSSDTQYF. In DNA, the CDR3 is TGTGCCAGCAGCGCCAGCGGGAGCTCGGATACGCAGTATTTT.

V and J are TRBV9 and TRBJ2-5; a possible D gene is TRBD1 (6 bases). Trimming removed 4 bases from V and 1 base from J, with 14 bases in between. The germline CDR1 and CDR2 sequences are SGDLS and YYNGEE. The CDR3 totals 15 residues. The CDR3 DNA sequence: TGTGCCAGCAGCCCAAGCTCGGACAGCCAAGAGACCCAGTACTTC. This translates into CASSPSSDSQETQYF.

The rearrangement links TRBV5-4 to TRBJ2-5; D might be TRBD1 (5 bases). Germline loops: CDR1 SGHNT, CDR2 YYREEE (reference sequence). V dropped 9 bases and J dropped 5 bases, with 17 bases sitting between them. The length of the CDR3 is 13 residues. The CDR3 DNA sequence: TGTGCCACCCTGGCCTCAGGGAAGGAGACCCAGTACTTC. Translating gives CATLASGKETQYF.

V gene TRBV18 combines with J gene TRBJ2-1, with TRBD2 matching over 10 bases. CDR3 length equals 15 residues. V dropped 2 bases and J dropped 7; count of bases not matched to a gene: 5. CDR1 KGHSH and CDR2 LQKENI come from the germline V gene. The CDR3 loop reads CASSPKLAGTNEQFF. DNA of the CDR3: TGTGCCAGCTCACCAAAACTAGCGGGGACAAATGAGCAGTTCTTC.

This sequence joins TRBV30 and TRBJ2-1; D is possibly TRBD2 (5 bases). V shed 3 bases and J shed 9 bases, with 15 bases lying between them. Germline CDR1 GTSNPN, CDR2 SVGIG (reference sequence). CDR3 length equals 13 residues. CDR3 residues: CAWSALEASEQFF. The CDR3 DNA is TGTGCCTGGAGCGCCCTGGAGGCGAGTGAGCAGTTCTTC.

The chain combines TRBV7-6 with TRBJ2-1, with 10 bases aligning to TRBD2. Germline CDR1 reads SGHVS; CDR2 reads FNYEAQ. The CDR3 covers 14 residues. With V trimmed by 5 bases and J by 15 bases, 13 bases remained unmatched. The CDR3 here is CASSPGQREGLGFF. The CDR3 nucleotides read TGTGCCAGCAGCCCCGGGCAGCGGGAGGGCCTGGGGTTCTTC.

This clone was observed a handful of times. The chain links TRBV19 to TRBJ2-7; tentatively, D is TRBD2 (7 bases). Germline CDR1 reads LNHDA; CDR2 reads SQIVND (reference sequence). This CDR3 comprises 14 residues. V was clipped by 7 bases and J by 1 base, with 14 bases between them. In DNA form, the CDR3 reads TGTGCCAGTACCCCGGGGGGCAGTTCCTACGAGCAGTACTTC. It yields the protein CASTPGGSSYEQYF.

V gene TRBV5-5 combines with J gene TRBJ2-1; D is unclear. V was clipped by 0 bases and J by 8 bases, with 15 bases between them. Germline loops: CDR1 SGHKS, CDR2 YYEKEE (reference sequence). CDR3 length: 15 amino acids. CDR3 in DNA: TGTGCCAGCAGCTTGGCCATGGCTGCAACCCATGAGCAGTTCTTC. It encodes CASSLAMAATHEQFF.

This CDR3 is CASSSFSTDTQYF. The CDR3 coding sequence is TGTGCCAGCAGCTCCTTCAGCACAGATACGCAGTATTTT. The rearrangement links TRBV5-4 to TRBJ2-3; D unresolved. This CDR3 is built from 13 residues. The V end lost 3 bases, the J end lost 0 bases, and 5 bases lay between the germline ends. The germline V gene has CDR1 SGHNT and CDR2 YYREEE (reference sequence).

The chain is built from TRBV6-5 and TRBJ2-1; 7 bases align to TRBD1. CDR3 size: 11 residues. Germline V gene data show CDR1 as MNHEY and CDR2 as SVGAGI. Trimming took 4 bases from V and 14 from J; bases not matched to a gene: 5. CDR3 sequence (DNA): TGTGCCAGCAGTTCGGACAGGTTCAAGTTCTTC. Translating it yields CASSSDRFKFF.

DNA for the CDR3: TGTGCCAGCACCTCCCAGGGGTTACCTCGAGATACGCAGTATTTT. Translating it yields CASTSQGLPRDTQYF. This chain links TRBV7-9 with TRBJ2-3, with D perhaps matching TRBD1 (6 bases). Deletions cut 7 bases from V and 5 bases from J, with 19 bases between. The germline V gene has CDR1 SEHNR and CDR2 FQNEAQ (reference sequence). The CDR3 spans 15 residues.

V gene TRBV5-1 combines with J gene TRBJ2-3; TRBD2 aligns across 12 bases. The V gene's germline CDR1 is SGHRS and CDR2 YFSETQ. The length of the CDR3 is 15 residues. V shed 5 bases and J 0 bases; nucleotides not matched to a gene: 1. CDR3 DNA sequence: TGCGCCAGCAGAGGACTAGCGGGAAGCACAGATACGCAGTATTTT. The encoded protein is CASRGLAGSTDTQYF.

CDR3 region: CASSFRDRGNTEAFF. CDR3 bases: TGTGCCAGCAGCTTCCGGGACAGGGGGAACACTGAAGCTTTCTTT. J is TRBJ1-1 and V is TRBV7-6; TRBD1 matches at 10 bases. Germline V gives CDR1 SGHVS, CDR2 FNYEAQ. Trimming took 3 bases from V and 1 from J; bases not matched to a gene: 2. This CDR3 is 15 amino acids long. The variable domain in full, completed from reference TRBV7-6 and TRBJ1-1, reads GAGVSQSPRYKVTKRGQDVALRCDPISGHVSLYWYRQALGQGPEFLTYFNYEAQQDKSGLPNDRFSAERPEGSISTLTIQRTEQRDSAMYRCASSFRDRGNTEAFFGQGTRLTVV.

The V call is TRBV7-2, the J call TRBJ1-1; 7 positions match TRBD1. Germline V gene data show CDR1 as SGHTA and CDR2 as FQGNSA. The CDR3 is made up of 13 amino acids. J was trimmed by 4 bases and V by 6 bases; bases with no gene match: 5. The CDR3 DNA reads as TGTGCCAGCAGTCGACAGGGAGCCACTGAAGCTTTCTTT. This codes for CASSRQGATEAFF. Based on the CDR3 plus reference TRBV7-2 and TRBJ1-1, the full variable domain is GAGVSQSPSNKVTEKGKDVELRCDPISGHTALYWYRQSLGQGLEFLIYFQGNSAPDKSGLPSDRFSAERTGGSVSTLTIQRTQQEDSAVYLCASSRQGATEAFFGQGTRLTVV.

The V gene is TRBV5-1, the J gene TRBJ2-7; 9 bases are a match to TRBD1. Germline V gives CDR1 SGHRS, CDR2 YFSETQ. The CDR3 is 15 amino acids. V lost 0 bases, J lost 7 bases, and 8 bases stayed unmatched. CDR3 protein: CASSLAIVTGGEQYF. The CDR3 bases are TGCGCCAGCAGCTTGGCGATCGTGACAGGGGGTGAGCAGTACTTC. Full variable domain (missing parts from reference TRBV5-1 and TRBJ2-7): KAGVTQTPRYLIKTRGQQVTLSCSPISGHRSVSWYQQTPGQGLQFLFEYFSETQRNKGNFPGRFSGRQFSNSRSEMNVSTLELGDSALYLCASSLAIVTGGEQYFGPGTRLTVT.

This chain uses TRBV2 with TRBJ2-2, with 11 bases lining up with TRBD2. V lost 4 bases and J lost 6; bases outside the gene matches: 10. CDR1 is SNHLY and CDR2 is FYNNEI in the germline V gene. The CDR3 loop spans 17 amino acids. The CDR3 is CASSGLAGGFWPGELFF. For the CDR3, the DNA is TGTGCCAGCAGTGGGCTAGCGGGAGGTTTTTGGCCCGGGGAGCTGTTTTTT.

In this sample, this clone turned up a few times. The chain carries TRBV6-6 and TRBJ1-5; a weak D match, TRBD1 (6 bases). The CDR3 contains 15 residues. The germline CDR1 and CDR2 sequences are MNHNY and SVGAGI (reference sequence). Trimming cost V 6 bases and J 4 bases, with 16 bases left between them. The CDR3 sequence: CASSFGTDSNQPQHF. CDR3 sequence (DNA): TGTGCCAGCAGCTTCGGGACGGACAGTAATCAGCCCCAGCATTTT.

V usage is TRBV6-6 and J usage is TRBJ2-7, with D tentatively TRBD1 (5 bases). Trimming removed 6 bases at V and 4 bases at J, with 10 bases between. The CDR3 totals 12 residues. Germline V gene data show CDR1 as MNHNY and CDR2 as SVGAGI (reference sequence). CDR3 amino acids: CASSRQLYEQYF. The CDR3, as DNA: TGTGCCAGCAGCCGACAGTTGTACGAGCAGTACTTC.

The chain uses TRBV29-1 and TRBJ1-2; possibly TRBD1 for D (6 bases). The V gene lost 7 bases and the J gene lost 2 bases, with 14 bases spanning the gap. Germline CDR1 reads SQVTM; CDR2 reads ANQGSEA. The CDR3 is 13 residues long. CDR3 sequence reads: CSAVTGHNYGYTF. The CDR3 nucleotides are TGCAGCGCAGTGACAGGCCACAACTATGGCTACACCTTC.

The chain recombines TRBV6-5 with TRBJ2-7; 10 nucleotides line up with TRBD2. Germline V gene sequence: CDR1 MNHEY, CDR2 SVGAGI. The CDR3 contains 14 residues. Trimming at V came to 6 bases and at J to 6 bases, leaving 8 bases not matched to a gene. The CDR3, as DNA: TGTGCCAGCAGACGAGCGGGAGGGCCAGGCGAGCAGTACTTC. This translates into CASRRAGGPGEQYF.